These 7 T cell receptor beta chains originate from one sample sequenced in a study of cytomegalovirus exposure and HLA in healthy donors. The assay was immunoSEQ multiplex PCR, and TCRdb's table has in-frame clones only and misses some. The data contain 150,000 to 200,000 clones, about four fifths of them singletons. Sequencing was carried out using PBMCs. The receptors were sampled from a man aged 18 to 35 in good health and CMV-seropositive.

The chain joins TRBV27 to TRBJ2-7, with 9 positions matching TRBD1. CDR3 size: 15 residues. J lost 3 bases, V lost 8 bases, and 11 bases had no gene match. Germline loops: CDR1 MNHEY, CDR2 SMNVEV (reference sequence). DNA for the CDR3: TGTGCCAGCCAAAGCATCCGGGACAGGGTCTACGAGCAGTACTTC. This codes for CASQSIRDRVYEQYF.

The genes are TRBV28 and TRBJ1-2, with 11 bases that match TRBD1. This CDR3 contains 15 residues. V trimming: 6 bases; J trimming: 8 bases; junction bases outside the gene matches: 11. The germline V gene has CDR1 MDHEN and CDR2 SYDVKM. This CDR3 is CASSGQGAGLRGYTF. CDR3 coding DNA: TGTGCCAGCAGCGGACAGGGGGCGGGATTACGGGGCTACACCTTC.

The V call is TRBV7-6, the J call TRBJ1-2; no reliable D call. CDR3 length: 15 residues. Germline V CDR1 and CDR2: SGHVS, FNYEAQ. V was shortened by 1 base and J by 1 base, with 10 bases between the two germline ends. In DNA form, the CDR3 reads TGTGCCAGCAGCTTAGAGGAGGGAATTAACTATGGCTACACCTTC. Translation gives CASSLEEGINYGYTF.

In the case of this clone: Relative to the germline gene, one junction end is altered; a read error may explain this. This CDR3 is CASSGRTGDNVLTF. The CDR3 DNA follows: TGTGCCAGCAGCGGGCGGACAGGGGACAACGTCCTGACTTTC. V and J are TRBV9 and TRBJ2-6; 9 nucleotides match TRBD1. Germline values: CDR1 SGDLS, CDR2 YYNGEE. The length of the CDR3 is 14 residues.

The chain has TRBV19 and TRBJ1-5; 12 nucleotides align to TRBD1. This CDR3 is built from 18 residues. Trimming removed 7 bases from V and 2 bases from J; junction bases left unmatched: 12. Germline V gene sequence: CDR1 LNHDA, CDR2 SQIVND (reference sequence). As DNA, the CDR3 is TGTGCCAGTACCACACCGGGACAGGGGGCGGTCGGCAATCAGCCCCAGCATTTT. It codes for CASTTPGQGAVGNQPQHF.

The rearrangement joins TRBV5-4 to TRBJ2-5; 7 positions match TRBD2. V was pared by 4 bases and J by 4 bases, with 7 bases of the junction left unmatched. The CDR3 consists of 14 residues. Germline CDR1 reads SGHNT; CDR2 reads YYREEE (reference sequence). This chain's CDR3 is CASSPGGSGETQYF. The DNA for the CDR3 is TGTGCCAGCAGCCCGGGGGGTAGCGGAGAGACCCAGTACTTC. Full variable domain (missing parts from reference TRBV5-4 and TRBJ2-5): ETGVTQSPTHLIKTRGQQVTLRCSSQSGHNTVSWYQQALGQGPQFIFQYYREEENGRGNFPPRFSGLQFPNYSSELNVNALELDDSALYLCASSPGGSGETQYFGPGTRLLVL.

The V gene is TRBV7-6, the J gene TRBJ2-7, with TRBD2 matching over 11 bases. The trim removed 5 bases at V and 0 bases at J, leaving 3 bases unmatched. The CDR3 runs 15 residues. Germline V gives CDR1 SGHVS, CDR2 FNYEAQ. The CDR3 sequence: CASSRGTSGSYEQYF. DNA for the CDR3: TGTGCCAGCAGCCGAGGGACTAGCGGCTCCTACGAGCAGTACTTC.